This T cell receptor beta chain was found in a study of shared clonotypes between healthy human individuals. The repertoire was sequenced with immunoSEQ multiplex PCR; TCRdb's copy has only in-frame clones and lacks some. The sample records roughly 2.1 million clones, 85% to 95% being singletons. In the case of this clone: The antigen remains undetermined.

General study results and limits: Sampling was confined to blood; repertoires within tissues likely differ. Among the subsets, naive ones generally showed larger estimated richness than memory ones. The sharing of 4.5% to 5% of naive CD4 clonotypes was seen across a handful of donors.

CD45RO-negative, CCR7-positively selected cells formed the naive CD8 fraction, excluding terminally differentiated effector memory CD45RA+ cells. This CDR3 comprises 18 residues. V was clipped by 1 base and J by 1 base, with 20 bases between them. CDR1 is SGHRS and CDR2 is YFSETQ in the germline V gene. This TCR was recovered from a man aged 18 to 30 in good health. Some clones in this sample may be carry-over from other donors' samples. The specimen was naive CD8+ T cells from PBMCs. V usage is TRBV5-1 and J usage is TRBJ1-2, with unresolved D. CDR3 in DNA: TGCGCCAGCAGCTTGAGTGCCCCCTCAGAGTCTTATAACTATGGCTACACCTTC. It translates to CASSLSAPSESYNYGYTF.